The next 14 T cell receptor beta chains were all read from a single sample in a study of T cell responses to AZD1222 COVID-19 vaccine. Clones were sequenced by immunoSEQ multiplex PCR, and TCRdb holds only the in-frame ones, with some missing. The repertoire includes 90,000 to 150,000 clones, roughly 90% of them detected once, and roughly 3.5% sits in the top ten. The sample consisted of peripheral blood, taken on day 0 of AZD1222 vaccination. Every receptor here comes from an adult in good health.

The rearrangement uses TRBV7-2 and TRBJ1-5; 7 bases agree with TRBD1. V shed 5 bases, J shed 3 bases, and the junction held 1 base outside the gene matches. CDR3 length equals 13 residues. Germline-derived CDR1 and CDR2 are SGHTA and FQGNSA. The CDR3 nucleotides are TGTGCCAGCAGCGGACAGGCCAATCAGCCCCAGCATTTT. Translated: CASSGQANQPQHF. The variable domain in full, with the rest retrieved from reference TRBV7-2 and TRBJ1-5, is GAGVSQSPSNKVTEKGKDVELRCDPISGHTALYWYRQSLGQGLEFLIYFQGNSAPDKSGLPSDRFSAERTGGSVSTLTIQRTQQEDSAVYLCASSGQANQPQHFGDGTRLSIL.

This clone appeared once. The gene calls are TRBV29-1 and TRBJ1-2; D is perhaps TRBD1 (5 bases). The CDR3 length is 15 residues. Germline CDR1 and CDR2: SQVTM and ANQGSEA. The V end lost 3 bases, the J end lost 0 bases, and 14 bases lay between the germline ends. CDR3: CSVEGRGLANYGYTF. CDR3 coding DNA: TGCAGCGTTGAGGGTAGGGGTCTGGCTAACTATGGCTACACCTTC.

The chain couples TRBV5-8 to TRBJ2-1; maybe TRBD2 (7 bases). Per the germline V gene, CDR1 is SGHTS and CDR2 is YDEGEE. The CDR3 runs 16 residues. V lost 3 bases, J lost 5 bases, and 18 bases lay in between. The CDR3 nucleotides read TGTGCCAGCAGCTATTGGGCCGGGGGGCAAAACAATGAGCAGTTCTTC. Translated: CASSYWAGGQNNEQFF.

The genes are TRBV6-1 and TRBJ1-6; 10 bases match TRBD1. V lost 2 bases, J lost 0 bases, and 4 bases stayed unmatched. Germline values: CDR1 MNHNS, CDR2 SASEGT. This CDR3 is built from 18 residues. DNA for the CDR3: TGTGCCAGCAGTGAACGACAGGGGGCTAGCTCCTATAATTCACCCCTCCACTTT. It is translated as CASSERQGASSYNSPLHF.

This clone has more than one count but fewer than ten. The V and J genes are TRBV4-1 and TRBJ2-7, with 7 bases fitting TRBD1. The CDR3 consists of 13 residues. Trimming took 1 base from V and 7 from J; bases not matched to a gene: 4. Germline loops: CDR1 MGHRA, CDR2 YSYEKL. The CDR3 spells CASSQGTGVEQYF. The CDR3 DNA sequence: TGCGCCAGCAGCCAAGGGACAGGAGTGGAGCAGTACTTC.

With regard to this clone: The junction and the germline gene differ at one end; a read error may be behind it. V usage is TRBV7-7 and J usage is TRBJ2-3; 8 nucleotides line up with TRBD2. The CDR3 covers 15 residues. Germline values: CDR1 SSHAT, CDR2 FNYEAQ (reference sequence). CDR3 residues: CASSLGGGRADTQYF. In DNA, the CDR3 is TGTGCTAGCAGCTTAGGCGGGGGGCGAGCAGATACGCAGTATTTT.

The chain joins TRBV12-3 or TRBV12-4 to TRBJ2-5; no reliable D call. CDR3 length equals 12 residues. V lost 6 bases to trimming and J lost 5 bases, with 10 bases between them. This chain's CDR3 is CASRSSGETQYF. The DNA of the CDR3 is TGTGCCAGCAGATCCTCCGGGGAGACCCAGTACTTC.

CDR3 DNA sequence: TGTGCCAGCAGCGTAGACGCTAGCTCTGGAAACACCATATATTTT. This translates into CASSVDASSGNTIYF. V gene TRBV2 combines with J gene TRBJ1-3; unclear D gene. This CDR3 spans 15 amino acids. Trimming took off 6 bases at V and 0 bases at J, with 12 bases between the two ends. Germline assignment: CDR1 SNHLY and CDR2 FYNNEI.

The genes are TRBV7-9 and TRBJ2-3; D is unresolved. V was shortened by 11 bases and J by 4 bases, with 10 bases between the two germline ends. CDR3 length: 11 amino acids. In germline, CDR1 is SEHNR, CDR2 FQNEAQ (reference sequence). The CDR3 here is CAGAGPDTQYF. CDR3 nucleotide sequence: TGTGCCGGAGCTGGCCCAGATACGCAGTATTTT.

The J gene is TRBJ1-2, the V gene TRBV4-3; D gene uncertain. The CDR3 spans 18 residues. Germline assignment: CDR1 LGHNA and CDR2 YSLEER. Trimming pared 4 bases from V and 4 bases from J, leaving 25 bases between. The CDR3 protein is CASSRTAVQFPRSYGYTF. DNA of the CDR3: TGCGCCAGCAGCCGAACTGCCGTACAGTTCCCCCGATCCTATGGCTACACCTTC.

The chain uses TRBV2 and TRBJ1-6, with D possibly TRBD1 on 5 matching bases. This CDR3 is built from 16 residues. Trimming stripped 3 bases from V and 7 bases from J, with 16 bases between. Germline-derived CDR1 and CDR2 are SNHLY and FYNNEI. CDR3 nucleotide sequence: TGTGCCAGCAGTGAGCAGGGCCGCCTATTGAATTCACCCCTCCACTTT. It codes for CASSEQGRLLNSPLHF. The variable domain in full, completed from reference TRBV2 and TRBJ1-6, reads EPEVTQTPSHQVTQMGQEVILRCVPISNHLYFYWYRQILGQKVEFLVSFYNNEISEKSEIFDDQFSVERPDGSNFTLKIRSTKLEDSAMYFCASSEQGRLLNSPLHFGNGTRLTVT.

V and J are TRBV9 and TRBJ2-7; D is unclear. Trimming removed 3 bases from V and 2 bases from J, with 6 bases in between. The CDR3 is made up of 12 amino acids. The germline V gene encodes CDR1 SGDLS and CDR2 YYNGEE. The CDR3 coding sequence is TGTGCCAGCAGCGATGATGCCTACGAGCAGTACTTC. This gives the protein CASSDDAYEQYF.

The chain uses TRBV15 and TRBJ1-2, with 10 bases fitting TRBD1. V shed 4 bases, J shed 3 bases, and the junction held 2 bases outside the gene matches. Germline lookup yields CDR1 LNHNV and CDR2 YYDKDF (reference sequence). The CDR3 is 14 residues long. CDR3 sequence: CATSTGQGDYGYTF. The CDR3 coding sequence is TGTGCCACCAGCACCGGACAGGGGGACTATGGCTACACCTTC.

The chain joins TRBV5-4 to TRBJ1-4; 9 nucleotides match TRBD1. CDR3 length: 14 amino acids. The V and J ends lost 4 bases and 8 bases, in that order; junction bases with no gene match: 6. CDR1 and CDR2 from the germline V gene are SGHNT and YYREEE (reference sequence). In DNA, the CDR3 is TGTGCCAGCAGCATACAGGGGGCCGCCGAAAAACTGTTTTTT. This sequence encodes CASSIQGAAEKLFF.